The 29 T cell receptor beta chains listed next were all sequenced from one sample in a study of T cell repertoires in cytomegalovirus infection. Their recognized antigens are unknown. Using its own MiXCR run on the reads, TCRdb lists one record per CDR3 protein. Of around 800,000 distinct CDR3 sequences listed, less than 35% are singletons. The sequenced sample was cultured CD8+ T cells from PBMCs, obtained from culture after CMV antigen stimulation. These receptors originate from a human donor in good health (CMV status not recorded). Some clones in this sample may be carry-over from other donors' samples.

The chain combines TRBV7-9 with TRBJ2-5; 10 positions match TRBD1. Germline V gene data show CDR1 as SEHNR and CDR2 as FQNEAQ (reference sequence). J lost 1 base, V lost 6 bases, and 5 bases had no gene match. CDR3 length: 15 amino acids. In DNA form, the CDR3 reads TGTGCCAGCAGAACTAGGGACAGGGGCCAAGAGACCCAGTACTTC. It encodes CASRTRDRGQETQYF.

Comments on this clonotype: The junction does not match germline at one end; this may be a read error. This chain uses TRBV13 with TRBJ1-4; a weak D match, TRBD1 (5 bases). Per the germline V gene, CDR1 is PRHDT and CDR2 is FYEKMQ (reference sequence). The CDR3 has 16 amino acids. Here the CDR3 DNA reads TGCGCCAGCAGCGTCGGGACCGGCGCAACTAATGAAAAACTGTTTTTT. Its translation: CASSVGTGATNEKLFF.

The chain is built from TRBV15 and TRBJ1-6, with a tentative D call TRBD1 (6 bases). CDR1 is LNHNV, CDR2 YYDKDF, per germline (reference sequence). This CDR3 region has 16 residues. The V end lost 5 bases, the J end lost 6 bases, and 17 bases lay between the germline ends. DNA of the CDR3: TGTGCCACCAGCCCCACCCCCGGGACATTTAATTCACCCCTCCACTTT. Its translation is CATSPTPGTFNSPLHF.

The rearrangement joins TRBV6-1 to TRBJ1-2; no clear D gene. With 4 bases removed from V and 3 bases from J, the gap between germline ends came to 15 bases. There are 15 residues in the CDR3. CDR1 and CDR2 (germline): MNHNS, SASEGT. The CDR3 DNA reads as TGTGCCAGCAGTGTATCTCTTCCGGCTTACTATGGCTACACCTTC. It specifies CASSVSLPAYYGYTF.

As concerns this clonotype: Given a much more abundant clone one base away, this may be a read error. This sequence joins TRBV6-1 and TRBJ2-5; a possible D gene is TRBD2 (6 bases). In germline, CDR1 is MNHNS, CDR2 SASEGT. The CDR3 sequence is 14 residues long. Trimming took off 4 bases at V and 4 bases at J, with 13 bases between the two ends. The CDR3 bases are TGTGCCAGCAGTGGAGATGGGGGAGGAGAGACCCAGTACTTC. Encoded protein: CASSGDGGGETQYF.

The CDR3 DNA reads as TGTGCCAGCAGCTCCGACAACCAAGAGACCCAGTACTTC. Translation: CASSSDNQETQYF. The rearrangement links TRBV7-6 to TRBJ2-5; no reliable D call. CDR3 size: 13 residues. Germline CDR1 is SGHVS and CDR2 is FNYEAQ. The V end was cut by 4 bases, the J end by 0 bases, with 6 bases between.

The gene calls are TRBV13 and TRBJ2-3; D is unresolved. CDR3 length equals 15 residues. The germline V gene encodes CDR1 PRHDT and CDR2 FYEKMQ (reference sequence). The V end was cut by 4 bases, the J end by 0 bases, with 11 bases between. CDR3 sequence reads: CASSSSVQSTDTQYF. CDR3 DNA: TGTGCCAGCAGCTCCTCGGTCCAGAGCACAGATACGCAGTATTTT.

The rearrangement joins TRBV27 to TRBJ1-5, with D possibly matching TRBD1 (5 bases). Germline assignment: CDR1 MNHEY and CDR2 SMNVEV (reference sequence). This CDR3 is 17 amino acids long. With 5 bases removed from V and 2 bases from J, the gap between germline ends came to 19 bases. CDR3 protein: CASSLREGRGRNQPQHF. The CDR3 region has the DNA TGTGCCAGCAGTCTCCGTGAGGGGCGGGGCCGCAATCAGCCCCAGCATTTT.

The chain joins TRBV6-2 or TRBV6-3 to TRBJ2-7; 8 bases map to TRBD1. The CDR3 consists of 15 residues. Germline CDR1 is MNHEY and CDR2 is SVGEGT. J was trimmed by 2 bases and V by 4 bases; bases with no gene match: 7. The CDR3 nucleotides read TGTGCCAGCAGTTTCGGACAGGGTAGGACCTACGAGCAGTACTTC. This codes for CASSFGQGRTYEQYF.

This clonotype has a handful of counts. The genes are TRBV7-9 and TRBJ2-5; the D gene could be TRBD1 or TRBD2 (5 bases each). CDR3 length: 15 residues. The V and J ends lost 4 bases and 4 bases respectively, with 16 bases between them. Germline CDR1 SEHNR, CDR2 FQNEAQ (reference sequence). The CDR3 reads CASSSRGPTGETQYF. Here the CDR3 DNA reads TGTGCCAGCAGCTCTCGGGGACCCACGGGAGAGACCCAGTACTTC.

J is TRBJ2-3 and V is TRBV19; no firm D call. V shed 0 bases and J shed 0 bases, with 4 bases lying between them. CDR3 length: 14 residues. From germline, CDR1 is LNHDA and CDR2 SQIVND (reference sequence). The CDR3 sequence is CASSIDFSTDTQYF. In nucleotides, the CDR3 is TGTGCCAGTAGTATAGATTTTAGCACAGATACGCAGTATTTT.

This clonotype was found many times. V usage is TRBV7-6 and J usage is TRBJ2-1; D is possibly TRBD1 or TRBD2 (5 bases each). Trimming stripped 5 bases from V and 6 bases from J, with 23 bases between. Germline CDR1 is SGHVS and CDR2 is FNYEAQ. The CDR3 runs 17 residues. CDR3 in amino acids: CASSLRDQNPGRNEQFF. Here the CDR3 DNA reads TGTGCCAGCAGCCTCCGGGACCAAAACCCGGGGCGCAATGAGCAGTTCTTC.

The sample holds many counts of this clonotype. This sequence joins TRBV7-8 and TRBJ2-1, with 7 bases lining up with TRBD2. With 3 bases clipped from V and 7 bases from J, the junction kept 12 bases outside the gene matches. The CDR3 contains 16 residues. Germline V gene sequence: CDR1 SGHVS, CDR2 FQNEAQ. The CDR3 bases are TGTGCCAGCAGCTTTATATTGGCTAGCGGATTGAATGAGCAGTTCTTC. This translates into CASSFILASGLNEQFF.

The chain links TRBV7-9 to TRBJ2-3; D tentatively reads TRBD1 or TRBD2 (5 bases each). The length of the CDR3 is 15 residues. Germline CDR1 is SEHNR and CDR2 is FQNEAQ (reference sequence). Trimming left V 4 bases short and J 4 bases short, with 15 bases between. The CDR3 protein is CASSSRDGGADTQYF. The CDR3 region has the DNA TGTGCCAGCAGCTCCCGGGACGGTGGTGCAGATACGCAGTATTTT.

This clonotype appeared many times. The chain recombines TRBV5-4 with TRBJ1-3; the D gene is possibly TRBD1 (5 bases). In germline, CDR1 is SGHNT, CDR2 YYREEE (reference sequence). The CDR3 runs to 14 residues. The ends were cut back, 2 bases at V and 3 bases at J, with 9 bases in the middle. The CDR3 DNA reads TGTGCCAGCAGCTTAGCAGGGAGTGGAAACACCATATATTTT. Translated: CASSLAGSGNTIYF.

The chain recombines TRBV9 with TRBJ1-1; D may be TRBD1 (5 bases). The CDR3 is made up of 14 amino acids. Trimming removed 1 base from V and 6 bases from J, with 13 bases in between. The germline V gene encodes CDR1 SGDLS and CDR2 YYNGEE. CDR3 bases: TGTGCCAGCAGCGTATCTTTTGGGGGGGCTGAAGCTTTCTTT. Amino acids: CASSVSFGGAEAFF.

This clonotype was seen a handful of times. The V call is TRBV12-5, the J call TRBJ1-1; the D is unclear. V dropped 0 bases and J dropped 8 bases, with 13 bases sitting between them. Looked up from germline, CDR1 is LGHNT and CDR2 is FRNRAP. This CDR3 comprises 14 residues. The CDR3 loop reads CASGLVLTAGEAFF. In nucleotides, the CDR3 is TGTGCTAGTGGTTTGGTACTAACAGCCGGCGAAGCTTTCTTT.

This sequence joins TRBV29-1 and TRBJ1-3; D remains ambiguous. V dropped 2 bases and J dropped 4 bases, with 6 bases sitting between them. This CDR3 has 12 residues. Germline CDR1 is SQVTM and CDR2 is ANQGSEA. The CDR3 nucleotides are TGCAGCGTTGAAATACAGGGAAACACCATATATTTT. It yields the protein CSVEIQGNTIYF.

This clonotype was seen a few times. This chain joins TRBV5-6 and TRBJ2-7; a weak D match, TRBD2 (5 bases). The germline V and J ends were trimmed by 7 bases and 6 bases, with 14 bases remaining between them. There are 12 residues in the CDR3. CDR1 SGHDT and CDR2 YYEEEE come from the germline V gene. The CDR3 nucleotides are TGTGCCAGCCGGGGTGGGCGCGGCGAGCAGTACTTC. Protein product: CASRGGRGEQYF.

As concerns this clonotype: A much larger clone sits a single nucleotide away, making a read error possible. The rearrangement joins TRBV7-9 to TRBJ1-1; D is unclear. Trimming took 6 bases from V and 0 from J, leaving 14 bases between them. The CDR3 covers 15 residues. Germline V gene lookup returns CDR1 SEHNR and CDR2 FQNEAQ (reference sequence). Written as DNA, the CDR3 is TGTGCCAGCAGTCGTGGAGCGTACGTGAACACTGAAGCTTTCTTT. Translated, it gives CASSRGAYVNTEAFF.

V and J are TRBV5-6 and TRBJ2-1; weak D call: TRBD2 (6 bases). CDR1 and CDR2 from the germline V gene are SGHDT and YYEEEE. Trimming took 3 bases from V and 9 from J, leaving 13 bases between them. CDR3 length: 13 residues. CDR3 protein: CASSSGLPAEQFF. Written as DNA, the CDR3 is TGTGCCAGCAGCTCGGGACTGCCTGCTGAGCAGTTCTTC.

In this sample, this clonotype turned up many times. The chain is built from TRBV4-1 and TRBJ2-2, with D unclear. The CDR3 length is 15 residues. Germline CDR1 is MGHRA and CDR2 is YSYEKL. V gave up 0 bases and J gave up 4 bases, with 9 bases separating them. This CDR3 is CASSQDETATGELFF. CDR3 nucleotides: TGCGCCAGCAGCCAAGACGAGACTGCCACCGGGGAGCTGTTTTTT.

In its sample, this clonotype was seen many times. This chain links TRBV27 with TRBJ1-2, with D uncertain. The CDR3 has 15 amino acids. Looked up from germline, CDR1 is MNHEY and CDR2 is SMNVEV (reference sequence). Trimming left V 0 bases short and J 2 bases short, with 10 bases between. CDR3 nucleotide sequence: TGTGCCAGCAGTTTATCTGGGAGGGTAAACTATGGCTACACCTTC. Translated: CASSLSGRVNYGYTF.

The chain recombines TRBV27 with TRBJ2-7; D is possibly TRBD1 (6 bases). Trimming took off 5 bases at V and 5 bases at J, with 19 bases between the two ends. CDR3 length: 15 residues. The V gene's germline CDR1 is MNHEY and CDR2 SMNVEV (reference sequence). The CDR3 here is CASSPHLGQLHEQYF. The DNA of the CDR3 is TGTGCCAGCAGTCCTCACCTTGGACAGCTACACGAGCAGTACTTC.

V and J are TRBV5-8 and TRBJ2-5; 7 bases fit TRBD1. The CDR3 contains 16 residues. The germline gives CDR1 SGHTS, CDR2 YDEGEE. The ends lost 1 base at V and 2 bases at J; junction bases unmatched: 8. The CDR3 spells CASSLLLTGEQETQYF. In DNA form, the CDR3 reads TGTGCCAGCAGCTTGCTCCTTACAGGGGAACAAGAGACCCAGTACTTC.

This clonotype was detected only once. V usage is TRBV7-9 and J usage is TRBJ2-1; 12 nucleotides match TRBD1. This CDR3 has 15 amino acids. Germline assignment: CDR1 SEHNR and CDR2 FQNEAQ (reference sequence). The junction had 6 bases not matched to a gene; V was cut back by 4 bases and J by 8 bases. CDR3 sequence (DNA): TGTGCCAGCAGCTCCTCGGGACAGGGGGCTTATGAGCAGTTCTTC. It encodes CASSSSGQGAYEQFF.

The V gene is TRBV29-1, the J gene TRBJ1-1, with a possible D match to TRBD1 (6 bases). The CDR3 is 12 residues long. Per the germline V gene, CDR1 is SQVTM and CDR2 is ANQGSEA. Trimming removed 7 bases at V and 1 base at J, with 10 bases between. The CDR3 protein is CSGGRENTEAFF. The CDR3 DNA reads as TGCAGCGGGGGGCGGGAGAACACTGAAGCTTTCTTT.

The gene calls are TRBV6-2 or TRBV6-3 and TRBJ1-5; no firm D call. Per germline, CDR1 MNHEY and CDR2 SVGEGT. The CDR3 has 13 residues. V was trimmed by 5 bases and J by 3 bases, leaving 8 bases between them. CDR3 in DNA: TGTGCCAGCAGTAGACCGGCCAATCAGCCCCAGCATTTT. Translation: CASSRPANQPQHF.

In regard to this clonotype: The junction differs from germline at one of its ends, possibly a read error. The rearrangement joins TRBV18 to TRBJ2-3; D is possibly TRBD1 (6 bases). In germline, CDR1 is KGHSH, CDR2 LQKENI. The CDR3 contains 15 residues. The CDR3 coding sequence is TGTCCCAGCTCACCCAGGGGCGCTAGCACAGATACGCAGTATTTT. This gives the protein CPSSPRGASTDTQYF.